The clone carrying this TCR beta chain is termed medium-sized. This record comes from a study of metastatic and nonmetastatic thyroid tumors. Every patient underwent thyroid surgery untreated. TCRdb re-called clones via MiXCR from the PCR reads. The data hold approximately 22,000 clones, with roughly 31% observed a single time. The CDR3 loop spans 16 amino acids. Trimming at V came to 1 base and at J to 3 bases, leaving 4 bases not matched to a gene. Per the germline V gene, CDR1 is LGHDT and CDR2 is YNNKEL (reference sequence). This TCR was sampled from a female donor with papillary thyroid cancer or a benign thyroid nodule (not recorded which). Some clones in this sample may be carry-over from other donors' samples. The specimen sequenced was blood. The chain links TRBV3-1 to TRBJ2-7; 12 positions agree with TRBD1. The CDR3 DNA is TGTGCCAGCAGCCAAGGGGGACAGGGGGCGGACTACGAGCAGTACTTC. Translating gives CASSQGGQGADYEQYF.